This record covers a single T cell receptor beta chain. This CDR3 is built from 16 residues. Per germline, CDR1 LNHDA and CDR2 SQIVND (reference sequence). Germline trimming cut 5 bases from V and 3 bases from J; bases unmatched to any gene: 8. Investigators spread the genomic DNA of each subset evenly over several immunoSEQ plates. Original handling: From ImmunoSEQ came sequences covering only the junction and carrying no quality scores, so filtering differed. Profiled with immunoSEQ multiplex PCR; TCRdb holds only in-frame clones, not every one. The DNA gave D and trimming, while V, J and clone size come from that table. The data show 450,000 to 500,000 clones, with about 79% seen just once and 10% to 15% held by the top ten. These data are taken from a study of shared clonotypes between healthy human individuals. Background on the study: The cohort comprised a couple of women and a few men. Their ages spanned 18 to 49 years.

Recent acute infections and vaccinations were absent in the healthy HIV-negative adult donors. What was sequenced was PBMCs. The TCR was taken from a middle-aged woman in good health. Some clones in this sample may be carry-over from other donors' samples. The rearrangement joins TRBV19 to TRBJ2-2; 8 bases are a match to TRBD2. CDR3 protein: CASSSLAVKDTGELFF. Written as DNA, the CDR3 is TGTGCCAGTAGTTCACTAGCGGTTAAGGACACCGGGGAGCTGTTTTTT.